The 20 T cell receptor beta chains below all came from one sample that was sequenced in a study of cytotoxic CD8 clonotypes in ibrutinib-treated CLL. Sequenced by immunoSEQ multiplex PCR; TCRdb stores in-frame clones only, minus some. Of roughly 150,000 clones listed, about 88% were seen once; the top ten hold 3% to 3.5%. The sequencing used PBMCs, collected at disease progression, from a patient treated with ibrutinib. The receptors originated from a human donor with chronic lymphocytic leukemia.

The chain is built from TRBV4-3 and TRBJ2-1, with D unclear. The CDR3 contains 15 residues. Trimming removed 0 bases from V and 5 bases from J, with 11 bases in between. Germline V gives CDR1 LGHNA, CDR2 YSLEER. In DNA, the CDR3 is TGCGCCAGCAGCCAAGAATCCGATGGGCACAATGAGCAGTTCTTC. The encoded protein is CASSQESDGHNEQFF.

The genes are TRBV10-3 and TRBJ2-1; 7 nucleotides agree with TRBD2. J gave up 2 bases and V 4 bases, and 5 bases lay outside the gene matches. The germline V gene has CDR1 ENHRY and CDR2 SYGVKD. CDR3 length: 15 amino acids. CDR3 DNA sequence: TGTGCCATCAGTGGTCTAGCGGACACCTACAATGAGCAGTTCTTC. This gives the protein CAISGLADTYNEQFF.

This rearrangement joins TRBV7-9 to TRBJ2-3; 7 bases are a match to TRBD2. This CDR3 region has 17 residues. Germline V gene data show CDR1 as SEHNR and CDR2 as FQNEAQ (reference sequence). V was pared by 0 bases and J by 2 bases, with 8 bases of the junction left unmatched. The CDR3 here is CASSLAWGGPLTDTQYF. As DNA, the CDR3 is TGTGCCAGCAGCTTAGCGTGGGGGGGTCCCCTCACAGATACGCAGTATTTT.

The chain is built from TRBV18 and TRBJ2-1; D remains unclear. Germline V gives CDR1 KGHSH, CDR2 LQKENI. The length of the CDR3 is 11 residues. With 3 bases removed from V and 13 bases from J, the gap between germline ends came to 10 bases. The CDR3 DNA follows: TGTGCCAGCTCACCCGCCGGGCACCAGTTCTTC. Amino acid sequence: CASSPAGHQFF. The full variable domain, its missing parts supplied by reference TRBV18 and TRBJ2-1, is NAGVMQNPRHLVRRRGQEARLRCSPMKGHSHVYWYRQLPEEGLKFMVYLQKENIIDESGMPKERFSAEFPKEGPSILRIQQVVRGDSAAYFCASSPAGHQFFGPGTRLTVL.

The rearrangement links TRBV10-3 to TRBJ1-5; no definite D call. The CDR3 is 13 residues long. V gave up 3 bases and J gave up 0 bases, with 3 bases separating them. Germline V gene lookup returns CDR1 ENHRY and CDR2 SYGVKD. The CDR3 loop is CAISDSSNQPQHF. CDR3 sequence (DNA): TGTGCCATCAGTGACAGTAGCAATCAGCCCCAGCATTTT.

The chain combines TRBV2 with TRBJ2-5, with 7 bases fitting TRBD1. The CDR3 consists of 11 residues. Looked up from germline, CDR1 is SNHLY and CDR2 is FYNNEI. The V segment lost 8 bases and the J segment 7 bases; nucleotides outside the gene matches: 4. The chain's CDR3 is CASGAGGTQYF. The CDR3 DNA is TGTGCCAGCGGGGCAGGGGGGACCCAGTACTTC.

The chain carries TRBV6-6 and TRBJ2-1; TRBD2 matches 11 bases. V lost 0 bases to trimming and J lost 7 bases; unmatched junction nucleotides: 5. Per germline, CDR1 MNHNY and CDR2 SVGAGI (reference sequence). The CDR3 extends over 16 amino acids. CDR3 in amino acids: CASSYSRTSGSNEQFF. The CDR3 DNA is TGTGCCAGCAGTTACTCTCGCACTAGCGGGAGTAATGAGCAGTTCTTC.

The gene calls are TRBV5-1 and TRBJ2-1; no clear D gene. The germline V gene has CDR1 SGHRS and CDR2 YFSETQ. V was clipped by 0 bases and J by 5 bases, with 6 bases between them. The CDR3 consists of 13 residues. CDR3 nucleotide sequence: TGCGCCAGCAGCTTGGAGGCAGACAATGAGCAGTTCTTC. This codes for CASSLEADNEQFF.

The gene calls are TRBV6-1 and TRBJ1-1; the match to TRBD1 covers 9 bases. This CDR3 comprises 14 residues. CDR1 is MNHNS, CDR2 SASEGT, per germline. V lost 5 bases, J lost 3 bases, and 4 bases stayed unmatched. The DNA of the CDR3 is TGTGCCAGCAGTAAAAGACAGGGGGACACTGAAGCTTTCTTT. Amino acids: CASSKRQGDTEAFF.

This sequence joins TRBV5-4 and TRBJ2-3; D possibly corresponds to TRBD2 (5 bases). Trimming took 0 bases from V and 3 from J, leaving 8 bases between them. Germline lookup yields CDR1 SGHNT and CDR2 YYREEE (reference sequence). The CDR3 extends over 14 amino acids. CDR3 DNA: TGTGCCAGCAGCTTGGGAGCGGATACAGATACGCAGTATTTT. It encodes CASSLGADTDTQYF.

This clone was seen only a few times. The V and J genes are TRBV21-1 and TRBJ1-2. TRBV21-1 is a known pseudogene. The CDR3 covers 11 residues. The CDR3, as DNA: TGTGCCAGCGGCCCGGAGCTGGGCTACACCTTC. Its translation: CASGPELGYTF.

This chain connects TRBV6-6 to TRBJ1-5, with D uncertain. The CDR3 covers 12 residues. The V and J ends lost 7 bases and 7 bases respectively, with 11 bases between them. CDR1 MNHNY and CDR2 SVGAGI come from the germline V gene (reference sequence). The CDR3: CASTRTGQPQHF. CDR3 bases: TGTGCCAGCACCAGGACCGGACAGCCCCAGCATTTT.

The chain has TRBV10-1 and TRBJ2-7, with a weak D call TRBD2 (5 bases). This CDR3 region has 14 residues. Germline assignment: CDR1 WNHNN and CDR2 SYGVQD (reference sequence). Trimming took off 4 bases at V and 4 bases at J, with 14 bases between the two ends. The CDR3 DNA reads TGCGCCAGCAGTGTTGAGGGCAGCGCATACGAGCAGTACTTC. It is translated as CASSVEGSAYEQYF.

V and J are TRBV30 and TRBJ1-2; D is undetermined. Germline V CDR1 and CDR2: GTSNPN, SVGIG (reference sequence). The CDR3 totals 11 residues. With 6 bases removed from V and 7 bases from J, the gap between germline ends came to 12 bases. The CDR3 DNA sequence: TGTGCCTGCGCGGTGGGCCTTGGCTACACCTTC. Translation gives CACAVGLGYTF.

The rearrangement uses TRBV9 and TRBJ1-2; D is undetermined. Looked up from germline, CDR1 is SGDLS and CDR2 is YYNGEE. Trimming took off 0 bases at V and 4 bases at J, with 7 bases between the two ends. The length of the CDR3 is 13 residues. This CDR3 is CASSVAGAYGYTF. In DNA, the CDR3 is TGTGCCAGCAGCGTAGCCGGAGCCTATGGCTACACCTTC.

The chain uses TRBV5-5 and TRBJ2-2; 11 bases line up with TRBD2. V shed 3 bases and J 6 bases; nucleotides not matched to a gene: 16. This CDR3 comprises 19 residues. CDR1 is SGHKS, CDR2 YYEKEE, per germline (reference sequence). The CDR3 nucleotides are TGTGCCAGCAGCTCTACTAGCGGGAGTTCGGTGTTCCGCGCCGGGGAGCTGTTTTTT. As protein: CASSSTSGSSVFRAGELFF.

The V and J genes are TRBV7-3 and TRBJ2-5; no firm D call. V gave up 2 bases and J gave up 4 bases, with 17 bases separating them. The CDR3 runs to 16 residues. CDR1 is SGHTA, CDR2 FQGTGA, per germline. This CDR3 is CASSLGSTPLGETQYF. DNA of the CDR3: TGTGCCAGCAGCTTAGGGTCTACCCCTCTTGGAGAGACCCAGTACTTC.

The chain combines TRBV6-6 with TRBJ1-5; 9 bases align to TRBD1. With 5 bases clipped from V and 6 bases from J, the junction kept 8 bases outside the gene matches. The CDR3 has 15 amino acids. Per the germline V gene, CDR1 is MNHNY and CDR2 is SVGAGI (reference sequence). The CDR3 reads CASSVSRDRVQPQHF. DNA for the CDR3: TGTGCCAGCAGTGTAAGCCGGGACAGGGTTCAGCCCCAGCATTTT.

The CDR3 coding sequence is TGTGCCAGCAGTTACTACGGACAAAATCAGCCCCAGCATTTT. Translating it yields CASSYYGQNQPQHF. This chain joins TRBV6-6 and TRBJ1-5, with D possibly being TRBD1 (5 bases). This CDR3 spans 14 amino acids. The ends were cut back, 1 base at V and 4 bases at J, with 8 bases in the middle. Germline values: CDR1 MNHNY, CDR2 SVGAGI (reference sequence).

The CDR3 region is CASREQGSGNTIYF. CDR3 in DNA: TGTGCCAGCCGAGAACAGGGCTCGGGAAACACCATATATTTT. The J gene is TRBJ1-3, the V gene TRBV2, with D tentatively TRBD1 (6 bases). V was shortened by 8 bases and J by 4 bases, with 15 bases between the two germline ends. The CDR3 covers 14 residues. CDR1 and CDR2 (germline): SNHLY, FYNNEI.